What follows describes a single TCR beta chain. Assay used: immunoSEQ multiplex PCR; TCRdb lists only in-frame clones, some missing. In the table there are 2 million to 3 million clones, approximately 93% of which are singletons. The sample originates from a study of shared clonotypes between healthy human individuals. Study information: A few men and a couple of women, aged 18 to 49, were donors.

This CDR3 region has 16 residues. Germline values: CDR1 MDHEN, CDR2 SYDVKM. With 1 base removed from V and 0 bases from J, the gap between germline ends came to 10 bases. V usage is TRBV28 and J usage is TRBJ1-5; D is uncertain. What was sequenced was naive CD4+ T cells from PBMCs. The sample's subset: CD45RA+ positively selected. The receptor comes from a man younger than 30 in good health. Some clones in this sample may be carry-over from other donors' samples. In nucleotides, the CDR3 is TGTGCCAGCAGTTTATCTCACTACTATAGCAATCAGCCCCAGCATTTT. Its protein is CASSLSHYYSNQPQHF.